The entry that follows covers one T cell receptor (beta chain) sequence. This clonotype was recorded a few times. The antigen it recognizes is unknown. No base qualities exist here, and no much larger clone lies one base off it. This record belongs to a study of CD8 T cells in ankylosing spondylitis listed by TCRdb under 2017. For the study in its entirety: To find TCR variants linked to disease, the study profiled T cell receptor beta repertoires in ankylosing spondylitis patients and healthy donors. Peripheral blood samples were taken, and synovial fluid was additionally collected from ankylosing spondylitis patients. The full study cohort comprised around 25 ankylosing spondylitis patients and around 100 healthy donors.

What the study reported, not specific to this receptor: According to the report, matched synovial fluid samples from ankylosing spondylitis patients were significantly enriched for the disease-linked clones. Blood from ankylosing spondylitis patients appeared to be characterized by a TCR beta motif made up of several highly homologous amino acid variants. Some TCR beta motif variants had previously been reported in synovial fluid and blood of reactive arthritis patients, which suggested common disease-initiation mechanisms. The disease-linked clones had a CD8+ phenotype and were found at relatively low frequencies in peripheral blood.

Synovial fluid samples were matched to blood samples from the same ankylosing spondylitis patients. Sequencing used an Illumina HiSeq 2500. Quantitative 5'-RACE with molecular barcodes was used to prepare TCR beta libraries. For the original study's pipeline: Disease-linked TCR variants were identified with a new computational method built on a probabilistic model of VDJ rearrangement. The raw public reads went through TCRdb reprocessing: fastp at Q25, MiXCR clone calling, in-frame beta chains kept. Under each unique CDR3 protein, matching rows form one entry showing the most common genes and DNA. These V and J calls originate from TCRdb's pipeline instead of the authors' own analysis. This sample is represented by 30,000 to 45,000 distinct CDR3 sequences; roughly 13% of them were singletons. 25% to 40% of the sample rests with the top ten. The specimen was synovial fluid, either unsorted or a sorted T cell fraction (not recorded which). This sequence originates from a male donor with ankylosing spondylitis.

The DNA sequence is as follows: TGCGCCAGCAGCCAGAGGTGGATACAAGAGACCCAGTACTTC. It translates as CASSQRWIQETQYF. The chain couples TRBV4-3 to TRBJ2-5; no D gene call is confident. The V end loses 3 bases and the J end loses 2 bases, and a stretch of 10 bases separates them. The germline V gene sets CDR1 to LGHNA and CDR2 to YSLEER. There are 14 amino acids in the CDR3, from cysteine to phenylalanine inclusive. The entry retains the CDR3 DNA only, 42 bases that are in frame from base 1.